The 9 T cell receptor beta chains below all came from one sample that was sequenced in a study of T-cell memory formation after mild COVID-19. MiXCR, applied by TCRdb to the 5' RACE reads, yields one record per CDR3 protein. The sample shows about 250,000 distinct CDR3 sequences, 15% to 19% of them seen only once. The specimen sequenced was PBMCs or a T cell subset sorted from them (not recorded which). The receptors derive from an adult woman who had mild COVID-19 (a few samples of this study predate the infection). Cell type and time point are not known.

This chain links TRBV27 with TRBJ2-6, with D uncertain. V shed 2 bases and J shed 4 bases, with 3 bases lying between them. The CDR3 loop spans 13 amino acids. Germline V gene sequence: CDR1 MNHEY, CDR2 SMNVEV (reference sequence). For the CDR3, the DNA is TGTGCCAGCAGTTTAAAAGGGGCCAACGTCCTGACTTTC. It yields the protein CASSLKGANVLTF.

The genes are TRBV12-3 or TRBV12-4 and TRBJ2-1; the match to TRBD2 covers 11 bases. CDR3 length: 14 residues. V gave up 5 bases and J gave up 13 bases; unmatched junction bases: 10. In DNA, the CDR3 is TGTGCCAGCAGTCGACTCTCTAGCGGGGGGTCTCAGTTCTTC. It is translated as CASSRLSSGGSQFF.

The V gene is TRBV5-6, the J gene TRBJ1-2; 7 nucleotides match TRBD1. The CDR3 runs to 16 residues. Trimming removed 4 bases from V and 0 bases from J; junction bases left unmatched: 9. Per germline, CDR1 SGHDT and CDR2 YYEEEE. The CDR3 DNA sequence: TGTGCCAGCAGCGATTACAGGGGTTCGGCTAACTATGGCTACACCTTC. Protein product: CASSDYRGSANYGYTF.

This chain links TRBV29-1 with TRBJ1-2, with a possible D match to TRBD1 (5 bases). The CDR3 spans 13 residues. The V end lost 4 bases, the J end lost 2 bases, and 11 bases lay between the germline ends. Looked up from germline, CDR1 is SQVTM and CDR2 is ANQGSEA. In DNA form, the CDR3 reads TGCAGCGTTGTTGTGGAGGGGAACTATGGCTACACCTTC. The encoded protein is CSVVVEGNYGYTF. Complete variable domain (other parts from reference TRBV29-1 and TRBJ1-2): SAVISQKPSRDICQRGTSLTIQCQVDSQVTMMFWYRQQPGQSLTLIATANQGSEATYESGFVIDKFPISRPNLTFSTLTVSNMSPEDSSIYLCSVVVEGNYGYTFGSGTRLTVV.

This clonotype was observed at least ten times. The chain employs TRBV27 and TRBJ2-1, with TRBD2 identical over 14 bases. The J segment lost 8 bases and the V segment lost 6 bases, leaving 15 bases of the junction unmatched. Per the germline V gene, CDR1 is MNHEY and CDR2 is SMNVEV (reference sequence). The CDR3 extends over 18 amino acids. The CDR3 nucleotides read TGTGCCAGCAGGCTAGGACTAGCGGGAGGCCTGGGGAAAGATGAGCAGTTCTTC. It yields the protein CASRLGLAGGLGKDEQFF.

The CDR3: CASSRYRPDRVANYGYTF. In DNA form, the CDR3 reads TGCGCCAGCAGCCGTTACCGACCCGACAGGGTAGCTAACTATGGCTACACCTTC. This sequence joins TRBV5-1 and TRBJ1-2; 7 bases are a match to TRBD1. CDR3 length: 18 residues. The germline CDR1 and CDR2 sequences are SGHRS and YFSETQ. V lost 4 bases, J lost 0 bases, and 15 bases stayed unmatched.

This clonotype was seen a handful of times. This chain joins TRBV27 and TRBJ1-1; D is undetermined. V shed 5 bases and J shed 0 bases, with 10 bases lying between them. The CDR3 is made up of 14 amino acids. The germline V gene has CDR1 MNHEY and CDR2 SMNVEV (reference sequence). The CDR3 nucleotides are TGTGCCAGCAGTCCGACCCGGTTGAACACTGAAGCTTTCTTT. This translates into CASSPTRLNTEAFF.

V usage is TRBV27 and J usage is TRBJ2-7; 7 bases agree with TRBD1. The V gene end was trimmed by 6 bases and the J gene end by 2 bases; junction bases not matched to a gene: 7. The CDR3 contains 14 residues. Germline lookup yields CDR1 MNHEY and CDR2 SMNVEV (reference sequence). The CDR3 nucleotides are TGTGCCAGCAGAAGGACAGGAGGAACCTACGAGCAGTACTTC. Translating it yields CASRRTGGTYEQYF.

The chain combines TRBV28 with TRBJ2-3; a possible D gene is TRBD2 (6 bases). Deletions cut 2 bases from V and 10 bases from J, with 13 bases between. Germline CDR1 MDHEN, CDR2 SYDVKM. CDR3 length: 13 residues. The CDR3 protein is CASSLGRASAQYF. The CDR3 DNA sequence: TGTGCCAGCAGTTTAGGACGGGCTAGCGCGCAGTATTTT.